Here is one T cell receptor beta chain with its context. The antigen is unknown. The data were obtained in a study of cytomegalovirus exposure and HLA in healthy donors. Study-level findings and limits: With later analysis, a missense DCLRE1C variant became linked to TCR beta V- and J-gene trimming. Donors belonging to an Asian-associated ancestry cluster reportedly showed fewer N-insertions in productive TCRs than the roughly 670-donor mean, according to what a later analysis found. Clonal expansion was found to be greater in HLA-associated TCR beta chains than in equally common others in a later analysis.

J gave up 6 bases and V 1 base, and 5 bases lay outside the gene matches. Germline loops: CDR1 SGHVS, CDR2 FQNEAQ. The CDR3 is made up of 14 amino acids. PCR used 60 Vbeta primers and 13 Jbeta primers. The assay was immunoSEQ multiplex PCR, and TCRdb's table has in-frame clones only and misses some. The table counts about 130,000 clones; roughly 2% lies in the top ten. Material: PBMCs. The gene calls are TRBV7-8 and TRBJ1-2, with TRBD1 identical over 7 bases. The TCR was taken from a woman aged 55-69 years in good health and CMV-seronegative. This chain's CDR3 is CASSLEGARDGYTF. Here the CDR3 DNA reads TGTGCCAGCAGCTTAGAGGGGGCCCGGGATGGCTACACCTTC.